Below are 24 T cell receptor beta chains sequenced from a single sample in a study of PD-1 blockade in classical Hodgkin lymphoma. Using immunoSEQ multiplex PCR, the repertoire was profiled, and TCRdb retains in-frame clones only, with some absent. The repertoire holds about 58,000 clones, with approximately 90% as singletons. Each patient relapsed following autologous stem cell transplantation, and prior brentuximab vedotin exposure differed. The sequencing used peripheral blood mononuclear cells (PBMCs), collected before the second cycle of nivolumab. The source of these receptors is a human donor with classical Hodgkin lymphoma.

The chain recombines TRBV7-8 with TRBJ2-7; weak D call: TRBD2 (5 bases). Germline lookup yields CDR1 SGHVS and CDR2 FQNEAQ. This CDR3 region has 14 residues. The V and J ends lost 0 bases and 3 bases respectively, with 9 bases between them. CDR3 residues: CASSLASGNYEQYF. The CDR3 DNA sequence: TGTGCCAGCAGCTTAGCGAGCGGTAACTACGAGCAGTACTTC.

V usage is TRBV4-1 and J usage is TRBJ2-5; D not certain. Germline V gene sequence: CDR1 MGHRA, CDR2 YSYEKL. The CDR3 has 13 amino acids. The V and J ends lost 0 bases and 5 bases respectively, with 7 bases between them. CDR3 coding DNA: TGCGCCAGCAGCCAAGATCCCGTGGAGACCCAGTACTTC. Its protein product is CASSQDPVETQYF.

The chain couples TRBV7-3 to TRBJ1-1; no clear D. Germline V CDR1 and CDR2: SGHTA, FQGTGA. The CDR3 has 14 amino acids. V lost 3 bases and J 3 bases, leaving 11 bases between the germline ends. The CDR3 sequence: CASSLVGPDTEAFF. The CDR3 DNA sequence: TGTGCCAGCAGCTTGGTGGGCCCCGACACTGAAGCTTTCTTT.

The chain carries TRBV11-3 and TRBJ1-1; the D is unclear. V was shortened by 3 bases and J by 0 bases, with 5 bases between the two germline ends. The CDR3 is 13 residues long. CDR1 SGHNT and CDR2 YENEEA come from the germline V gene. This chain's CDR3 is CASSFQMNTEAFF. The CDR3 DNA is TGTGCCAGCAGCTTCCAGATGAACACTGAAGCTTTCTTT.

The V gene is TRBV21-1, the J gene TRBJ1-4. TRBV21-1 is a documented pseudogene. The CDR3 runs 16 residues. CDR3 in amino acids: CASSQGRRLANEKLFF. Written as DNA, the CDR3 is TGTGCCAGCAGCCAAGGAAGGAGACTTGCTAATGAAAAACTGTTTTTT.

The rearrangement links TRBV7-9 to TRBJ1-2, with D hard to call. Germline V gene data show CDR1 as SEHNR and CDR2 as FQNEAQ (reference sequence). V lost 8 bases, J lost 3 bases, and 16 bases lay in between. This CDR3 has 14 amino acids. This CDR3 reads CASPDGSSHYGYTF. CDR3 sequence (DNA): TGTGCCAGCCCCGACGGTTCCTCTCACTATGGCTACACCTTC.

The rearrangement uses TRBV27 and TRBJ2-1; D gene unclear. The CDR3 covers 12 residues. V lost 6 bases and J lost 6, with 9 bases in between. Per the germline V gene, CDR1 is MNHEY and CDR2 is SMNVEV (reference sequence). As DNA, the CDR3 is TGTGCCAGCAGGTCACTGCGCAATGAGCAGTTCTTC. Translation: CASRSLRNEQFF.

In its sample, this clone was seen once. CDR3 coding DNA: TGTGCCAGCGCGACCCCGATTATAGGGGATACAGGACGGAACGTCCTGACTTTC. This codes for CASATPIIGDTGRNVLTF. The chain combines TRBV7-3 with TRBJ2-6; D perhaps matches TRBD1 (5 bases). CDR1 and CDR2 (germline): SGHTA, FQGTGA. The CDR3 has 18 residues. V dropped 8 bases and J dropped 10 bases, with 30 bases sitting between them.

The chain carries TRBV4-1 and TRBJ2-7; 10 bases agree with TRBD1. Looked up from germline, CDR1 is MGHRA and CDR2 is YSYEKL. V shed 0 bases, J shed 2 bases, and the junction held 7 bases outside the gene matches. This CDR3 contains 17 residues. The CDR3: CASSQDITGTGAYEQYF. The CDR3 coding sequence is TGCGCCAGCAGCCAAGATATCACCGGGACAGGGGCCTACGAGCAGTACTTC.

The chain links TRBV19 to TRBJ1-3, with 9 bases aligning to TRBD1. The J segment lost 5 bases and the V segment lost 0 bases, leaving 5 bases of the junction unmatched. The CDR3 length is 16 residues. Germline V gene lookup returns CDR1 LNHDA and CDR2 SQIVND (reference sequence). The CDR3 sequence: CASSIDAGTGRNTIYF. CDR3 DNA sequence: TGTGCCAGTAGTATAGACGCCGGGACAGGGAGAAACACCATATATTTT.

This clone has just one count. The CDR3 region is CASSLLPGADTQYF. The CDR3 DNA reads as TGTGCCAGCAGCTTACTCCCAGGGGCAGATACGCAGTATTTT. The J gene is TRBJ2-3, the V gene TRBV11-1, with D perhaps TRBD1 (6 bases). This CDR3 is built from 14 residues. V lost 2 bases and J 4 bases, leaving 10 bases between the germline ends. CDR1 and CDR2 (germline): SGHAT, FQDESV (reference sequence). The full variable domain, completed using reference TRBV11-1 and TRBJ2-3, is EAEVAQSPRYKITEKSQAVAFWCDPISGHATLYWYRQILGQGPELLVQFQDESVVDDSQLPKDRFSAERLKGVDSTLKIQPAELGDSAMYLCASSLLPGADTQYFGPGTRLTVL.

The chain employs TRBV19 and TRBJ2-7; D perhaps matches TRBD2 (6 bases). There are 14 residues in the CDR3. Germline CDR1 is LNHDA and CDR2 is SQIVND (reference sequence). Trimming stripped 2 bases from V and 3 bases from J, with 11 bases between. The CDR3 DNA reads TGTGCCAGTAGTATATTCGGGGGTGGCTACGAGCAGTACTTC. Its protein is CASSIFGGGYEQYF.

This chain connects TRBV20-1 to TRBJ2-2; no firm D call. The germline V gene encodes CDR1 DFQATT and CDR2 SNEGSKA (reference sequence). V lost 3 bases and J 8 bases, leaving 7 bases between the germline ends. CDR3 length: 11 amino acids. The CDR3 sequence is CSASLMGELFF. The CDR3 DNA reads as TGCAGTGCTAGTTTAATGGGGGAGCTGTTTTTT.

This clone was found once. This rearrangement joins TRBV5-8 to TRBJ2-5; 11 bases are a match to TRBD1. The germline gives CDR1 SGHTS, CDR2 YDEGEE. With 4 bases clipped from V and 5 bases from J, the junction kept 7 bases outside the gene matches. The CDR3 runs 15 residues. CDR3 sequence (DNA): TGTGCCAGCAGCATCGGACAGGGGGCAGGGGAGACCCAGTACTTC. Translating it yields CASSIGQGAGETQYF.

This chain uses TRBV7-3 with TRBJ2-1, with D possibly matching TRBD1 (6 bases). The CDR3 runs to 17 residues. V was clipped by 1 base and J by 6 bases, with 19 bases between them. Germline CDR1 is SGHTA and CDR2 is FQGTGA. The CDR3 nucleotides read TGTGCCAGCAGCTTAAGACCGGGATGGGGGCAGGGCAATGAGCAGTTCTTC. Translating it yields CASSLRPGWGQGNEQFF.

The rearrangement joins TRBV7-8 to TRBJ2-3; D is tentatively TRBD1 or TRBD2 (7 bases each). With 2 bases removed from V and 2 bases from J, the gap between germline ends came to 20 bases. The CDR3 has 18 amino acids. Germline V gene sequence: CDR1 SGHVS, CDR2 FQNEAQ. As DNA, the CDR3 is TGTGCCAGCAGCTTATCCCCCAGGGGGGGATGGCTCACAGATACGCAGTATTTT. Residues: CASSLSPRGGWLTDTQYF.

The gene calls are TRBV7-2 and TRBJ1-4, with D perhaps matching TRBD1 (6 bases). CDR3 length: 14 amino acids. V was trimmed by 1 base and J by 6 bases, leaving 9 bases between them. From germline, CDR1 is SGHTA and CDR2 FQGNSA. The CDR3 here is CASSLVGADEKLFF. The CDR3 DNA reads TGTGCCAGCAGCTTAGTGGGGGCCGATGAAAAACTGTTTTTT. The whole variable domain, remainder taken from reference TRBV7-2 and TRBJ1-4, is GAGVSQSPSNKVTEKGKDVELRCDPISGHTALYWYRQSLGQGLEFLIYFQGNSAPDKSGLPSDRFSAERTGGSVSTLTIQRTQQEDSAVYLCASSLVGADEKLFFGSGTQLSVL.

The rearrangement uses TRBV5-1 and TRBJ2-1; the D is unclear. CDR3 length: 11 amino acids. V was shortened by 2 bases and J by 9 bases, with 6 bases between the two germline ends. The germline gives CDR1 SGHRS, CDR2 YFSETQ. The CDR3 coding sequence is TGCGCCAGCAGCTTCCGGACTGAGCAGTTCTTC. It specifies CASSFRTEQFF.

This sequence joins TRBV5-1 and TRBJ1-1; D is unresolved. The CDR3 has 13 amino acids. Germline CDR1 is SGHRS and CDR2 is YFSETQ. Trimming stripped 0 bases from V and 6 bases from J, with 9 bases between. CDR3 bases: TGCGCCAGCAGCTTGGCCGGCGATGCTGAAGCTTTCTTT. This encodes CASSLAGDAEAFF.

CDR3: CASSQEGTGYTGELFF. The CDR3 DNA is TGCGCCAGCAGCCAAGAGGGGACAGGGTACACCGGGGAGCTGTTTTTT. The V call is TRBV4-1, the J call TRBJ2-2, with 9 positions matching TRBD1. CDR1 and CDR2 from the germline V gene are MGHRA and YSYEKL. There are 16 residues in the CDR3. The V segment lost 0 bases and the J segment 3 bases; nucleotides outside the gene matches: 2.

In nucleotides, the CDR3 is TGTGCCAGTGTGTGGGGGACTTTGAACACTGAAGCTTTCTTT. This sequence encodes CASVWGTLNTEAFF. This chain uses TRBV5-6 with TRBJ1-1; possibly TRBD1 for D (5 bases). Deletions cut 8 bases from V and 0 bases from J, with 14 bases between. Germline CDR1 is SGHDT and CDR2 is YYEEEE. The CDR3 consists of 14 residues.

The J gene is TRBJ1-3, the V gene TRBV6-5; no definite D call. Trimming cost V 7 bases and J 4 bases, with 5 bases left between them. This CDR3 region has 11 residues. In germline, CDR1 is MNHEY, CDR2 SVGAGI. The CDR3 here is CASTGGNTIYF. In nucleotides, the CDR3 is TGTGCCAGCACCGGAGGAAACACCATATATTTT.

This chain links TRBV10-2 with TRBJ1-1; 8 nucleotides line up with TRBD1. V lost 8 bases, J lost 11 bases, and 7 bases stayed unmatched. The germline CDR1 and CDR2 sequences are WSHSY and SAAADI. The CDR3 sequence is 11 residues long. This CDR3 reads CASYYRGEAFF. The CDR3 DNA is TGCGCCAGCTATTACAGGGGGGAGGCTTTCTTT.

This clone is termed large (0.1 to 1%). J is TRBJ2-2 and V is TRBV29-1, with D possibly matching TRBD1 (5 bases). Germline V lookup: CDR1 SQVTM, CDR2 ANQGSEA. Trimming stripped 6 bases from V and 3 bases from J, with 8 bases between. CDR3 length equals 12 residues. CDR3 DNA sequence: TGCAGCGTCCCGACAGACACCGGGGAGCTGTTTTTT. Translating it yields CSVPTDTGELFF.